The next 10 T cell receptor beta chains were all read from a single sample in a study of T and B cells in COVID-19 patients. Blood genomic DNA input for TRB amplification was 250-500 ng. Multiplex PCR with BIOMED2 TRB-A/B primer pools amplified TRB rearrangements. Using its own MiXCR run on the multiplex PCR reads, TCRdb lists one record per CDR3 protein. The sample has around 9,000 distinct CDR3 sequences; roughly 29% are singletons. The sequencing sample was made of blood. Receptor source: a human donor who had recovered from COVID-19.

By sample fraction, this clonotype is medium-sized (0.01 to 0.1%). The V call is TRBV6-5, the J call TRBJ2-7, with TRBD1 matching 8 bases. Germline V gene data show CDR1 as MNHEY and CDR2 as SVGAGI. Trimming removed 0 bases from V and 3 bases from J; junction bases left unmatched: 4. The length of the CDR3 is 15 residues. CDR3 sequence (DNA): TGTGCCAGCAGTTACTCCGACAGGGGACGCTACGAGCAGTACTTC. Amino acid sequence: CASSYSDRGRYEQYF.

For this clonotype: A read error is possible here, since a much larger clone lies one base away. This chain uses TRBV6-5 with TRBJ1-5; 8 nucleotides agree with TRBD1. The CDR3 is 15 amino acids. The trim removed 6 bases at V and 3 bases at J, leaving 7 bases unmatched. Germline values: CDR1 MNHEY, CDR2 SVGAGI. The CDR3 coding sequence is TGTGCCAGCAGCGAAAGGACAGGGAACAATCAGCCCCAGCATTTT. Translated: CASSERTGNNQPQHF.

The rearrangement links TRBV7-9 to TRBJ1-1; D ambiguous. The CDR3 consists of 14 residues. Germline lookup yields CDR1 SEHNR and CDR2 FQNEAQ (reference sequence). Trimming removed 5 bases at V and 0 bases at J, with 10 bases between. The CDR3 region has the DNA TGTGCCAGCAGCCCAGAGAGGGTGAACACTGAAGCTTTCTTT. It is translated as CASSPERVNTEAFF. Full variable domain (remainder filled in from reference TRBV7-9 and TRBJ1-1): DTGVSQNPRHKITKRGQNVTFRCDPISEHNRLYWYRQTLGQGPEFLTYFQNEAQLEKSRLLSDRFSAERPKGSFSTLEIQRTEQGDSAMYLCASSPERVNTEAFFGQGTRLTVV.

This clonotype appeared a few times. V usage is TRBV6-5 and J usage is TRBJ2-1; TRBD2 agrees at 8 bases. The CDR3 contains 16 residues. Germline values: CDR1 MNHEY, CDR2 SVGAGI. J was trimmed by 10 bases and V by 2 bases; bases with no gene match: 13. CDR3 nucleotides: TGTGCCAGCAGTTACCCCCTCGGTAGCGGGGTTTACGAGCAGTTCTTC. It translates to CASSYPLGSGVYEQFF.

This clonotype was picked up a small number of times. J is TRBJ1-2 and V is TRBV27; D might be TRBD1 (5 bases). The germline gives CDR1 MNHEY, CDR2 SMNVEV (reference sequence). This CDR3 contains 14 residues. Trimming took 10 bases from V and 7 from J, leaving 22 bases between them. CDR3 DNA: TGTGCCACTCGCGCTTTCGGGGGACCGGGTGGCTACACCTTC. This codes for CATRAFGGPGGYTF.

This CDR3 is CASSLAGTLNTEAFF. The CDR3 coding sequence is TGTGCCAGCAGCTTGGCCGGGACACTGAACACTGAAGCTTTCTTT. The genes are TRBV5-6 and TRBJ1-1; weak D call: TRBD1 (6 bases). This CDR3 contains 15 residues. The V gene's germline CDR1 is SGHDT and CDR2 YYEEEE. V was trimmed by 0 bases and J by 0 bases, leaving 9 bases between them.

This chain joins TRBV7-2 and TRBJ1-2; weak D call: TRBD1 (6 bases). V was clipped by 2 bases and J by 4 bases, with 17 bases between them. In germline, CDR1 is SGHTA, CDR2 FQGNSA. CDR3 size: 16 residues. CDR3 bases: TGTGCCAGCAGCTTAAGTGGGGGGGGACAAACCTATGGCTACACCTTC. Its protein is CASSLSGGGQTYGYTF.

This clonotype was observed a single time. Sequence at one end of the junction differs from germline and may be a read error. The chain carries TRBV7-2 and TRBJ1-2; 11 bases map to TRBD1. Germline CDR1 reads SGHTA; CDR2 reads FQGNSA. The length of the CDR3 is 14 residues. CDR3 region: CASSSDRGPYGYTF. The CDR3 bases are TGTGCTAGCAGCTCGGACAGGGGGCCCTATGGCTACACCTTC. The complete variable domain, with remaining parts taken from reference TRBV7-2 and TRBJ1-2, reads GAGVSQSPSNKVTEKGKDVELRCDPISGHTALYWYRQSLGQGLEFLIYFQGNSAPDKSGLPSDRFSAERTGGSVSTLTIQRTQQEDSAVYLCASSSDRGPYGYTFGSGTRLTVV.

The chain recombines TRBV12-3 or TRBV12-4 with TRBJ1-2; D not certain. V shed 5 bases and J shed 4 bases, with 11 bases lying between them. The CDR3 is 13 amino acids. The chain's CDR3 is CASSPQVFYGYTF. CDR3 nucleotides: TGTGCCAGCAGTCCCCAGGTTTTCTATGGCTACACCTTC.

The chain carries TRBV7-9 and TRBJ2-1; D is perhaps TRBD1 (5 bases). The CDR3 runs 15 residues. Germline lookup yields CDR1 SEHNR and CDR2 FQNEAQ (reference sequence). V was shortened by 5 bases and J by 3 bases, with 14 bases between the two germline ends. The CDR3 region is CASSPTQGNYNEQFF. CDR3 bases: TGTGCCAGCAGCCCTACCCAGGGAAACTACAATGAGCAGTTCTTC.